The rows below give T cell receptor beta chains drawn from one sample of a study of chemoradiotherapy in HPV16-positive cancers. The repertoire was sequenced with immunoSEQ multiplex PCR; TCRdb's copy has only in-frame clones and lacks some. The sample comprises roughly 29,000 clones, around 93% of which are singletons, and less than 25% rests with the top ten. The sequencing here drew on blood, taken from a patient who underwent chemoradiotherapy. These receptors were taken from a human donor with HPV-associated anogenital cancer. CDR3s leave out the opening cysteine and the closing phenylalanine or tryptophan. D genes are given only for firm matches.

j_call: TRBJ1-5
d_call: NA
v_call: TRBV7-8
cdr3_aa: ASSLDPRGQPQH

j_call: TRBJ2-7
d_call: TRBD1
v_call: TRBV5-1
cdr3_aa: ASNARTGNSEQY

j_call: TRBJ2-2
d_call: NA
v_call: TRBV6-5
cdr3_aa: ASSYDRNTGELF

j_call: TRBJ2-4
d_call: NA
v_call: TRBV18
cdr3_aa: ASSPPSVAKNIQY

j_call: TRBJ1-5
d_call: NA
v_call: TRBV4-1
cdr3_aa: ASSQVHGDINQPQH

j_call: TRBJ2-5
d_call: TRBD1
v_call: TRBV9
cdr3_aa: ASSGTGSETQY

j_call: TRBJ1-2
d_call: NA
v_call: TRBV4-3
cdr3_aa: ASSQAPDRYSNYGYT

j_call: TRBJ2-2
d_call: NA
v_call: TRBV2
cdr3_aa: ASIRGPASYTGELF

j_call: TRBJ2-1
d_call: TRBD1
v_call: TRBV7-9
cdr3_aa: ASSFLQGAVGEQF

j_call: TRBJ2-5
d_call: NA
v_call: TRBV6-6
cdr3_aa: ATREVGQETQY

j_call: TRBJ2-7
d_call: TRBD1
v_call: TRBV10-3
cdr3_aa: AISTTGRYGEQY

j_call: TRBJ1-5
d_call: TRBD1
v_call: TRBV11-2
cdr3_aa: ASKSGTGDQPQH

j_call: TRBJ2-2
d_call: NA
v_call: TRBV11-2
cdr3_aa: ASSLQGGGNTGELF

j_call: TRBJ2-7
d_call: NA
v_call: TRBV28
cdr3_aa: ASSEIQGGYEQY

j_call: TRBJ2-7
d_call: NA
v_call: TRBV7-3
cdr3_aa: ASSSRLPYEQY

j_call: TRBJ2-3
d_call: TRBD2
v_call: TRBV5-4
cdr3_aa: ASSSAGGGGDTQY

j_call: TRBJ2-1
d_call: NA
v_call: TRBV7-9
cdr3_aa: ASSLAGAHNEQF

j_call: TRBJ2-1
d_call: NA
v_call: TRBV20-1
cdr3_aa: SASYEQF

j_call: TRBJ2-5
d_call: NA
v_call: TRBV4-1
cdr3_aa: ASSQEGRGYQETQY

j_call: TRBJ2-7
d_call: NA
v_call: TRBV28
cdr3_aa: ASSLGFGEGPGYEQY

j_call: TRBJ1-3
d_call: NA
v_call: TRBV28
cdr3_aa: ASGPSLGNPANTIY

j_call: TRBJ2-3
d_call: NA
v_call: TRBV6-4
cdr3_aa: ASSEEDTDTQY

j_call: TRBJ2-3
d_call: NA
v_call: TRBV6-1
cdr3_aa: ASSEWGDTQY

j_call: TRBJ2-7
d_call: NA
v_call: TRBV7-2
cdr3_aa: ASSLAGHESYEQY

j_call: TRBJ2-3
d_call: TRBD1
v_call: TRBV5-1
cdr3_aa: ASSLRDRPSTDTQY

j_call: TRBJ2-7
d_call: TRBD1
v_call: TRBV29-1
cdr3_aa: SVRQGAGEQY

j_call: TRBJ2-1
d_call: TRBD2
v_call: TRBV5-1
cdr3_aa: ASRSGSSYNEQF

j_call: TRBJ2-2
d_call: TRBD2
v_call: TRBV4-3
cdr3_aa: ASSQDLRTSGGASNTGELF

j_call: TRBJ1-5
d_call: NA
v_call: TRBV2
cdr3_aa: ASSEERSNQPQH

j_call: TRBJ2-2
d_call: TRBD1
v_call: TRBV4-3
cdr3_aa: ASSQDRGGSTGELF

j_call: TRBJ1-2
d_call: TRBD1
v_call: TRBV18
cdr3_aa: ASSPVEGQFYGYT

j_call: TRBJ2-2
d_call: NA
v_call: TRBV7-6
cdr3_aa: ASSPWGGDTGELF

j_call: TRBJ2-3
d_call: NA
v_call: TRBV6-5
cdr3_aa: ASSYSRGQKGQY

j_call: TRBJ2-3
d_call: TRBD2
v_call: TRBV10-3
cdr3_aa: AISDPREGTDTQY

j_call: TRBJ2-2
d_call: NA
v_call: TRBV4-1
cdr3_aa: ASSYSGAGSTGELF

j_call: TRBJ2-7
d_call: TRBD1
v_call: TRBV19
cdr3_aa: ASSLGQGRYEQY

j_call: TRBJ1-3
d_call: NA
v_call: TRBV9
cdr3_aa: ASSGGNSGNTIY

j_call: TRBJ1-3
d_call: NA
v_call: TRBV11-2
cdr3_aa: ASSASGPGNTIY

j_call: TRBJ2-1
d_call: TRBD1
v_call: TRBV29-1
cdr3_aa: SVGPGQVYNEQF

j_call: TRBJ2-7
d_call: TRBD1
v_call: TRBV30
cdr3_aa: AWTPPGGLVYEQY

j_call: TRBJ1-3
d_call: NA
v_call: TRBV11-2
cdr3_aa: ASSATGGFGNTIY

j_call: TRBJ2-7
d_call: TRBD1
v_call: TRBV2
cdr3_aa: ASSIGTGDYEQY

j_call: TRBJ1-1
d_call: NA
v_call: TRBV19
cdr3_aa: ASSTDSMGTEAF

j_call: TRBJ1-2
d_call: TRBD1
v_call: TRBV4-2
cdr3_aa: ASSQGVGTGGGYT

j_call: TRBJ2-4
d_call: TRBD2
v_call: TRBV15
cdr3_aa: ATSRGGGEGNIQY

j_call: TRBJ1-6
d_call: NA
v_call: TRBV11-2
cdr3_aa: ASSFGNDSPLH

j_call: TRBJ1-5
d_call: NA
v_call: TRBV11-2
cdr3_aa: ASSLDRCPGERGSNQPQH

j_call: TRBJ2-2
d_call: NA
v_call: TRBV18
cdr3_aa: ASSLDQTTGELF

j_call: TRBJ2-6
d_call: NA
v_call: TRBV5-4
cdr3_aa: ASSLGLSGANVLT

j_call: TRBJ1-2
d_call: NA
v_call: TRBV5-8
cdr3_aa: ASSSQVSPHQTNYGYT

j_call: TRBJ1-1
d_call: NA
v_call: TRBV7-3
cdr3_aa: ASSRHQNTEAF

j_call: TRBJ2-7
d_call: NA
v_call: TRBV29-1
cdr3_aa: SVEIQGGREQY